This TCR beta chain was retrieved from a study of CD8+ T cells in alopecia areata. At the level of the study: Percentage of affected scalp area was the basis on which treated patients' severity was scored.

Treatment here: oral pan-JAK inhibitor, 5-10 mg twice daily. The authors sorted CD4+ and CD8+ T cells from PBMCs. This clone was seen a few times. Germline CDR1 SQVTM, CDR2 ANQGSEA. Trimming at V came to 6 bases and at J to 3 bases, leaving 8 bases not matched to a gene. This CDR3 is 14 amino acids long. Extraction and reverse transcription of RNA yielded cDNA as the sequencing template. Sequencing was performed with immunoSEQ multiplex PCR; in TCRdb, only in-frame clones are kept and a portion is missing. The sample consists of approximately 180,000 clones, less than 75% of them appearing once. The clonotype was recovered from a human donor with alopecia areata. The genes are TRBV29-1 and TRBJ2-4, with 7 bases matching TRBD1. The starting material was CD4+ T cells sorted from blood, obtained around week 55, from a patient treated with tofacitinib. The CDR3 reads CSVTTGVLKNIQYF. CDR3 nucleotides: TGCAGCGTGACAACAGGGGTCCTCAAAAACATTCAGTACTTC.